What follows are 22 T cell receptor beta chains derived from one specimen sequenced in a study of T-cell memory formation after mild COVID-19. One entry per CDR3 protein results from TCRdb running MiXCR on the 5' RACE reads. The sample has about 170,000 distinct CDR3 sequences, roughly 13% seen once. Sequenced sample: PBMCs or a T cell subset sorted from them (not recorded which). The receptors stem from a man between 18 and 35 years old who had mild COVID-19 (a few samples of this study predate the infection). Cell type and time point are not known.

This clonotype was observed a few times. CDR3 sequence reads: CASSYQGVEQYF. The CDR3, as DNA: TGCGCCAGCAGCTATCAGGGGGTCGAGCAGTACTTC. The chain combines TRBV5-1 with TRBJ2-7; 7 positions match TRBD1. This CDR3 region has 12 residues. V gave up 3 bases and J gave up 6 bases; unmatched junction bases: 3. Looked up from germline, CDR1 is SGHRS and CDR2 is YFSETQ. Supplemented by reference TRBV5-1 and TRBJ2-7, the full variable domain reads KAGVTQTPRYLIKTRGQQVTLSCSPISGHRSVSWYQQTPGQGLQFLFEYFSETQRNKGNFPGRFSGRQFSNSRSEMNVSTLELGDSALYLCASSYQGVEQYFGPGTRLTVT.

This chain uses TRBV20-1 with TRBJ1-1; D call uncertain. The ends were cut back, 1 base at V and 1 base at J, with 10 bases in the middle. CDR1 and CDR2 from the germline V gene are DFQATT and SNEGSKA (reference sequence). CDR3 length equals 14 residues. CDR3: CSARVGAGNTEAFF. The CDR3 nucleotides are TGCAGTGCTAGAGTCGGTGCCGGGAACACTGAAGCTTTCTTT.

This clonotype was seen only a few times. The rearrangement uses TRBV6-5 and TRBJ1-1, with 8 bases matching TRBD1. Germline V lookup: CDR1 MNHEY, CDR2 SVGAGI. The V segment lost 5 bases and the J segment 1 base; nucleotides outside the gene matches: 6. This CDR3 spans 15 amino acids. The DNA of the CDR3 is TGTGCCAGCAGTCCATGGGACAGGCCGAACACTGAAGCTTTCTTT. This encodes CASSPWDRPNTEAFF.

The gene calls are TRBV6-2 or TRBV6-3 and TRBJ1-5, with a tentative D call TRBD1 (5 bases). The V and J ends lost 6 bases and 9 bases respectively, with 9 bases between them. Per germline, CDR1 MNHEY and CDR2 SVGEGT. This CDR3 comprises 11 residues. The CDR3 region has the DNA TGTGCCAGCAGCTCTGGGGGGCCCCAGCATTTT. Translating it yields CASSSGGPQHF.

This clonotype was picked up a small number of times. The J gene is TRBJ1-1, the V gene TRBV6-5, with a weak D call TRBD1 (6 bases). V lost 5 bases, J lost 5 bases, and 9 bases lay in between. Germline V gene data show CDR1 as MNHEY and CDR2 as SVGAGI. The CDR3 contains 12 residues. Here the CDR3 reads CASSTGRTEAFF. The CDR3 DNA reads TGTGCCAGCAGTACAGGGAGGACTGAAGCTTTCTTT.

This clonotype has only a few counts. The CDR3: CSVVSGEETQYF. The CDR3 bases are TGCAGCGTTGTTAGCGGGGAAGAGACCCAGTACTTC. V gene TRBV29-1 combines with J gene TRBJ2-5; 8 bases align to TRBD2. The V gene end was trimmed by 4 bases and the J gene end by 3 bases; junction bases not matched to a gene: 1. Germline CDR1 SQVTM, CDR2 ANQGSEA. The CDR3 spans 12 residues.

This clonotype was detected many times. The CDR3: CASRSRDSRGFSSNQPQHF. In DNA form, the CDR3 reads TGTGCCAGCAGGTCCCGGGACAGCCGTGGATTTTCCAGCAATCAGCCCCAGCATTTT. The chain links TRBV6-5 to TRBJ1-5; 7 bases are a match to TRBD1. Losses at the gene ends were 6 bases for V and 1 base for J; bases not matched to a gene: 18. Germline CDR1 is MNHEY and CDR2 is SVGAGI. The CDR3 runs to 19 residues.

There are a few counts of this clonotype. The chain carries TRBV5-6 and TRBJ1-5, with a tentative D call TRBD1 (6 bases). From germline, CDR1 is SGHDT and CDR2 YYEEEE. This CDR3 region has 14 residues. The V end was cut by 4 bases, the J end by 3 bases, with 11 bases between. Here the CDR3 DNA reads TGTGCCAGCAGCGCCGGACAGATCAATCAGCCCCAGCATTTT. Protein product: CASSAGQINQPQHF.

The chain uses TRBV5-1 and TRBJ2-3; D ambiguous. CDR1 SGHRS and CDR2 YFSETQ come from the germline V gene. This CDR3 has 11 amino acids. Trimming took 1 base from V and 7 from J, leaving 4 bases between them. CDR3 sequence reads: CASSLTNTQYF. The CDR3 DNA reads as TGCGCCAGCAGCTTGACGAATACGCAGTATTTT. The full variable domain, completed using reference TRBV5-1 and TRBJ2-3, is KAGVTQTPRYLIKTRGQQVTLSCSPISGHRSVSWYQQTPGQGLQFLFEYFSETQRNKGNFPGRFSGRQFSNSRSEMNVSTLELGDSALYLCASSLTNTQYFGPGTRLTVL.

This clonotype was recorded at least ten times. V and J are TRBV7-2 and TRBJ2-3, with D hard to call. V lost 2 bases and J lost 4, with 13 bases in between. CDR3 length: 15 residues. The V gene's germline CDR1 is SGHTA and CDR2 FQGNSA. DNA for the CDR3: TGTGCCAGCAGCTTATCCGGTCAGACCGCAGATACGCAGTATTTT. It is translated as CASSLSGQTADTQYF.

This rearrangement joins TRBV20-1 to TRBJ1-5, with TRBD1 identical over 9 bases. The CDR3 is 15 amino acids. Trimming took 3 bases from V and 5 from J; bases not matched to a gene: 8. Per germline, CDR1 DFQATT and CDR2 SNEGSKA (reference sequence). The CDR3 nucleotides are TGCAGTGCTAGGACGGACAGGGGAGAGGATCAGCCCCAGCATTTT. Its protein product is CSARTDRGEDQPQHF.

This clonotype was counted a few times. The chain has TRBV6-2 or TRBV6-3 and TRBJ1-5; a possible D gene is TRBD1 (5 bases). The CDR3 consists of 14 residues. In germline, CDR1 is MNHEY, CDR2 SVGEGT. The V and J ends lost 5 bases and 3 bases respectively, with 11 bases between them. The CDR3 is CASSRSQDNQPQHF. The CDR3 DNA follows: TGTGCCAGCAGTCGCTCACAGGACAATCAGCCCCAGCATTTT.

V and J are TRBV2 and TRBJ1-1, with D perhaps matching TRBD1 (6 bases). This CDR3 comprises 14 residues. Germline V lookup: CDR1 SNHLY, CDR2 FYNNEI. V was cut by 5 bases and J by 4 bases, with 14 bases left in between. CDR3 amino acids: CASSSTGIGTEAFF. DNA of the CDR3: TGTGCCAGCAGTTCAACAGGGATAGGCACTGAAGCTTTCTTT.

The chain employs TRBV7-8 and TRBJ1-2; 10 nucleotides match TRBD1. Germline V gene lookup returns CDR1 SGHVS and CDR2 FQNEAQ. The length of the CDR3 is 16 residues. V dropped 3 bases and J dropped 8; count of bases not matched to a gene: 12. The chain's CDR3 is CASSLGGPGQGYGYTF. The CDR3 DNA sequence: TGTGCCAGCAGCTTGGGGGGGCCGGGACAGGGGTACGGCTACACCTTC.

The table lists this clonotype with a few counts. The chain couples TRBV7-2 to TRBJ2-1; 9 nucleotides agree with TRBD1. V gave up 4 bases and J gave up 5 bases; unmatched junction bases: 6. Germline-derived CDR1 and CDR2 are SGHTA and FQGNSA. This CDR3 is 15 amino acids long. The CDR3, as DNA: TGTGCCAGCAGCTCAGGACAGGGGATCCACAATGAGCAGTTCTTC. It is translated as CASSSGQGIHNEQFF.

In its sample, this clonotype was seen a few times. The V and J genes are TRBV20-1 and TRBJ1-3; the D is unclear. This CDR3 is 11 amino acids long. Trimming cost V 5 bases and J 4 bases, with 6 bases left between them. Looked up from germline, CDR1 is DFQATT and CDR2 is SNEGSKA (reference sequence). The CDR3 DNA follows: TGCAGTGCTCAAGGGGGAAACACCATATATTTT. Translated: CSAQGGNTIYF.

The sample holds a few counts of this clonotype. V gene TRBV6-6 combines with J gene TRBJ2-3, with 7 positions matching TRBD2. J gave up 6 bases and V 6 bases, and 18 bases lay outside the gene matches. In germline, CDR1 is MNHNY, CDR2 SVGAGI (reference sequence). The length of the CDR3 is 17 residues. In nucleotides, the CDR3 is TGTGCCAGCAGGATAGAATCAAGCGGGGCCCCTGGGGATACGCAGTATTTT. Translation: CASRIESSGAPGDTQYF.

In this sample, this clonotype turned up a few times. CDR3 nucleotide sequence: TGTGCCAGCAGCAGGACAGGGCTGGATAATGAAAAACTGTTTTTT. It encodes CASSRTGLDNEKLFF. J is TRBJ1-4 and V is TRBV12-3 or TRBV12-4, with 8 bases identical to TRBD1. The CDR3 contains 15 residues. V lost 6 bases, J lost 4 bases, and 7 bases stayed unmatched.

Only a few counts were recorded for this clonotype. J is TRBJ1-1 and V is TRBV7-9, with 8 nucleotides matching TRBD1. Germline CDR1 reads SEHNR; CDR2 reads FQNEAQ (reference sequence). Unmatched junction bases numbered 10, after V lost 10 bases and J lost 3 bases. This CDR3 is built from 14 residues. CDR3 region: CATRQGPEYTEAFF. The DNA for the CDR3 is TGTGCCACGAGACAGGGGCCGGAATACACTGAAGCTTTCTTT. Full variable domain (outside the CDR3, taken from reference TRBV7-9 and TRBJ1-1): DTGVSQNPRHKITKRGQNVTFRCDPISEHNRLYWYRQTLGQGPEFLTYFQNEAQLEKSRLLSDRFSAERPKGSFSTLEIQRTEQGDSAMYLCATRQGPEYTEAFFGQGTRLTVV.

Ten or more counts support this clonotype. The chain carries TRBV5-5 and TRBJ2-1; TRBD2 is a possible D gene (6 bases). The CDR3 runs to 13 residues. The V gene's germline CDR1 is SGHKS and CDR2 YYEKEE (reference sequence). V lost 3 bases, J lost 9 bases, and 13 bases lay in between. This CDR3 reads CASSSVGDFEQFF. Here the CDR3 DNA reads TGTGCCAGCAGCTCAGTGGGGGACTTTGAGCAGTTCTTC.

This clonotype was recorded a few times. V and J are TRBV5-1 and TRBJ2-5, with 8 bases fitting TRBD2. Germline trimming cut 4 bases from V and 5 bases from J; bases unmatched to any gene: 16. This CDR3 has 17 residues. Germline CDR1 SGHRS, CDR2 YFSETQ. In nucleotides, the CDR3 is TGCGCCAGCAGCCGCTATCCAGGAGCGGGGGTCGGGGAGACCCAGTACTTC. Its translation is CASSRYPGAGVGETQYF.

This clonotype has only a few counts. The rearrangement joins TRBV7-6 to TRBJ2-3; D gene uncertain. The V and J ends lost 0 bases and 2 bases respectively, with 9 bases between them. The germline CDR1 and CDR2 sequences are SGHVS and FNYEAQ. CDR3 size: 15 residues. The CDR3 spells CASSLAGYDTDTQYF. For the CDR3, the DNA is TGTGCCAGCAGCTTAGCTGGTTACGACACAGATACGCAGTATTTT.